This T cell receptor (beta chain) came from a study of blood T cells in healthy people across ages. With each sample, at least 6 micrograms of total RNA were extracted. The CDR3 totals 15 residues. The V gene's germline CDR1 is LNHNV and CDR2 YYDKDF (reference sequence). V shed 3 bases and J shed 0 bases, with 11 bases lying between them. As for this clonotype: Its antigen is not identified.

Then a second PCR, running roughly 7 to 11 cycles, was carried out with a sample-barcoded 5' primer and a J-beta primer mix. TCRdb itself ran the 5' RACE reads through MiXCR, one entry per CDR3 protein. The sample has fewer than 2,000,000 distinct CDR3 sequences, about two fifths seen once. Overall study findings and caveats: Leaving the PBMCs unsorted stopped any conclusive comparison of naive versus antigen-experienced cells.

The sequence was collected from a human donor in good health. Sequencing was performed on blood. This rearrangement joins TRBV15 to TRBJ2-5; D is ambiguous. The CDR3 reads CATSSPLWHQETQYF. CDR3 bases: TGTGCCACCAGCAGCCCCCTCTGGCACCAAGAGACCCAGTACTTC.